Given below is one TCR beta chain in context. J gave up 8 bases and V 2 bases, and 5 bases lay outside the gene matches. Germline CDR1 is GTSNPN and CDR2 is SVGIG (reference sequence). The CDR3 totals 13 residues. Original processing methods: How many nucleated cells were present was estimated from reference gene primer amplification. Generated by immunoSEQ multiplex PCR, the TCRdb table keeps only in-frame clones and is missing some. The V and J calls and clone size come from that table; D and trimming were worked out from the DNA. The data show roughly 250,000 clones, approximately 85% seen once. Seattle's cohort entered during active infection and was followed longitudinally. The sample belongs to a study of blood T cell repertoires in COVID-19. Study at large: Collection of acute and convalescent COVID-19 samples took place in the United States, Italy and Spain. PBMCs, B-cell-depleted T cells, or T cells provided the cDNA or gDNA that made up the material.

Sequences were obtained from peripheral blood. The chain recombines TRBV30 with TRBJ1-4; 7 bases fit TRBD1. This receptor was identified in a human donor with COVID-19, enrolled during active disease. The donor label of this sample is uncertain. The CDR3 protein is CAWSTGVSEKLFF. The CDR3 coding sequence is TGTGCCTGGAGTACAGGGGTTTCGGAAAAACTGTTTTTT.